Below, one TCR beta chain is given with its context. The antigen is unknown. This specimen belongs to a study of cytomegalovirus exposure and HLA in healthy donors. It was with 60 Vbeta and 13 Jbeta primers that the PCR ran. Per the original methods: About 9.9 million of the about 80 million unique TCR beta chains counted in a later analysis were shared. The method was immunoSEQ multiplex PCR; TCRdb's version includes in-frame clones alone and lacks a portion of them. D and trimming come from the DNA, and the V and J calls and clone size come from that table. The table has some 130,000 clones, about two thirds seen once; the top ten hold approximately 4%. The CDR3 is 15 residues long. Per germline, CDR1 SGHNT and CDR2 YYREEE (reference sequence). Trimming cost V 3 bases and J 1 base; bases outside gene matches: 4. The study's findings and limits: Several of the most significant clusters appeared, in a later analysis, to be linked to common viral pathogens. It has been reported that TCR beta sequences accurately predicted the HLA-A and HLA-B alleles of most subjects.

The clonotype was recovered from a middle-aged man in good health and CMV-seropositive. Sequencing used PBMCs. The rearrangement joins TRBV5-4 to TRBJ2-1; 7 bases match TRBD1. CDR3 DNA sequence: TGTGCCAGCAGCTCGGACAGGACGTCCTACAATGAGCAGTTCTTC. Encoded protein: CASSSDRTSYNEQFF.